This record concerns one T cell receptor (beta chain) sequence. The antigen is not known. The CDR3 length is 18 residues. The ends lost 2 bases at V and 2 bases at J; junction bases unmatched: 3. Germline V gene sequence: CDR1 SGHTA, CDR2 FQGNSA. Sequencing targeted expressed TCRB transcripts, as all isolated RNA had been reverse transcribed. Approximately 3.7 million reads per sample on average were obtained from naive, central memory and regulatory T cell samples. TCRdb's table, derived via immunoSEQ multiplex PCR, lists solely in-frame clones and lacks some. The table shows 300,000 to 350,000 clones, with around 8% occurring only once. The data stem from a study of beta chain features in type 1 diabetes. Study context: The study found patients and healthy donors alike in age, gender and cell yields. Over all samples combined, 107,917,701 sorted cells were examined. General study points: Amplification by PCR could prefer shorter templates, with the same effect in patients and controls.

The clonotype was recovered from a woman younger than 30 in good health. The chain has TRBV7-2 and TRBJ2-1, with 16 bases identical to TRBD2. Sequenced sample: central memory CD4+ T cells from blood. The CDR3 nucleotides read TGTGCCAGCAGCTTACGGGGGACTAGCGGGAGGGCCTACAATGAGCAGTTCTTC. As protein: CASSLRGTSGRAYNEQFF.